The T cell receptor (beta chain) described here comes from a study of T cells in Graves' hyperthyroidism and ophthalmopathy. Notes on the study in general: The model foresaw ophthalmopathy a median around 6.8 months prior to onset. Separation of ophthalmopathy from stable hyperthyroidism was achieved by a 13 V-J model.

It was RNA transcripts that yielded the amplified TCR beta CDR3 regions. The HTBI primer set served for first-round RT-PCR of the TCR CDR3. One entry per CDR3 protein, called by TCRdb with MiXCR from the multiplex PCR reads. The sample records a few hundred thousand distinct CDR3 sequences, around 42% being singletons. This clonotype was seen just once. Its specificity is not known. Investigators excluded patients with uncontrolled infection, other autoimmune disease, pregnancy or lactation. Clinical symptoms, serum thyroxine, TRAb, thyroid ultrasound and orbital computed tomography established diagnosis. The germline V gene has CDR1 SGHTA and CDR2 FQGNSA. The CDR3 runs to 14 residues. The V end was cut by 5 bases, the J end by 7 bases, with 18 bases between.

The sample comprised peripheral blood or thyroid tissue (not recorded which). The V gene is TRBV7-2, the J gene TRBJ2-7, with D perhaps TRBD2 (5 bases). The TCR originated in a woman in her late teens or twenties with Graves' hyperthyroidism. The CDR3 DNA reads as TGTGCCAGCAGCGACTTATCGGGAAGGCGGGAGCAGTACTTC. It translates to CASSDLSGRREQYF. The variable domain in full, with the rest retrieved from reference TRBV7-2 and TRBJ2-7, is GAGVSQSPSNKVTEKGKDVELRCDPISGHTALYWYRQSLGQGLEFLIYFQGNSAPDKSGLPSDRFSAERTGGSVSTLTIQRTQQEDSAVYLCASSDLSGRREQYFGPGTRLTVT.